This is a list of T cell receptor beta chains from one sample in a study of T cell repertoires in cytomegalovirus infection. TCRdb itself ran the reads through MiXCR, one entry per CDR3 protein. This table has 100,000 to 150,000 distinct CDR3 sequences, approximately 8.8% appearing once. The sequenced sample consisted of PBMCs. The receptors derive from a human donor in good health (CMV status not recorded). Some clones in this sample may be carry-over from other donors' samples. CDR3s include the opening cysteine and the closing phenylalanine or tryptophan. Each record gives: clone size, D gene, J gene, V gene, CDR3 DNA, CDR3 protein. D genes are given only for firm matches. Expanded clones get a size class; other rows say once, few or many, or leave the size out.

size: few
D: -
J: TRBJ1-2
V: TRBV5-1
DNA: TGCGCCAGCAGCTTAGGGGCCAGGGACCTTCCTAACTATGGCTACACCTTC
CDR3: CASSLGARDLPNYGYTF

size: many
D: -
J: TRBJ1-1
V: TRBV7-8
DNA: TGTGCCAGCAGCTTAGAGGGGTTTTTGGCTGAAGCTTTCTTT
CDR3: CASSLEGFLAEAFF

size: few
D: TRBD1
J: TRBJ1-5
V: TRBV20-1
DNA: TGCAGTGCTTCTCCCGGGACAGGGATGAGGCGTAATCAGCCCCAGCATTTT
CDR3: CSASPGTGMRRNQPQHF

size: many
D: -
J: TRBJ1-4
V: TRBV20-1
DNA: TGCAGTGCTACCGGATCGGCTAATGAAAAACTGTTTTTT
CDR3: CSATGSANEKLFF

size: -
D: TRBD1
J: TRBJ1-1
V: TRBV6-5
DNA: TGTGCCAGCAGTTACTCTGGCGCAGGGGGCTTCTTGGCTTTCTTT
CDR3: CASSYSGAGGFLAFF

size: few
D: -
J: TRBJ2-3
V: TRBV7-2
DNA: TGTGCCAGCAGCTCAGGACTGTCCACAGATACGCAGTATTTT
CDR3: CASSSGLSTDTQYF

size: -
D: -
J: TRBJ1-1
V: TRBV7-9
DNA: TGTGCCAGCAGCCCGAGAAGATCAGGGACGTCGGACACTGAAGCTTTCTTT
CDR3: CASSPRRSGTSDTEAFF

size: many
D: TRBD2
J: TRBJ2-2
V: TRBV7-6
DNA: TGTGCCAGCAGCTCCCTGGGTAGCGGGGAGGCCGGGGAGCTGTTTTTT
CDR3: CASSSLGSGEAGELFF

size: many
D: -
J: TRBJ2-7
V: TRBV12-3/TRBV12-4
DNA: TGTGCCAGCAGTTCGGGCAGCCGCTCCTACGAGCAGTACTTC
CDR3: CASSSGSRSYEQYF

size: -
D: -
J: TRBJ2-3
V: TRBV15
DNA: TGTGCCACCAGCAGAGACGGGTCTAGCACAGATACGCAGTATTTT
CDR3: CATSRDGSSTDTQYF

size: many
D: -
J: TRBJ2-3
V: TRBV7-3
DNA: TGTGCCAGCAGCTCCGGGGCATCTAGCACAGATACGCAGTATTTT
CDR3: CASSSGASSTDTQYF

size: many
D: TRBD1
J: TRBJ1-4
V: TRBV10-3
DNA: TGTGCCATCAGTGAGTCTGAAGGACAGGCTGGAAAACTGTTTTTT
CDR3: CAISESEGQAGKLFF

size: few
D: -
J: TRBJ2-7
V: TRBV6-4
DNA: TGTGCCAGCAGTGACTCCGGAGACGGGGTGGGGGAGCAGTACTTC
CDR3: CASSDSGDGVGEQYF

size: many
D: TRBD1
J: TRBJ1-2
V: TRBV12-3/TRBV12-4
DNA: TGTGCCAGTACAGGGGAAAGGGGTGGCTACACCTTC
CDR3: CASTGERGGYTF

size: few
D: -
J: TRBJ1-4
V: TRBV7-9
DNA: TGTGCCAGCAGCTTTCAGTCGAGGGAATATGAAAAACTGTTTTTT
CDR3: CASSFQSREYEKLFF

size: many
D: -
J: TRBJ1-4
V: TRBV7-2
DNA: TGTGCCAGCAGCTCCGGCCGGAGGGGGGCTTGGGAAAAACTGTTTTTT
CDR3: CASSSGRRGAWEKLFF

size: few
D: -
J: TRBJ2-7
V: TRBV28
DNA: TGTGCCAGCAGTCTCCCGGGTGGGGTCTACGAGCAGTACTTC
CDR3: CASSLPGGVYEQYF

size: many
D: -
J: TRBJ2-7
V: TRBV7-2
DNA: TGTGCCAGCAGCAATAGGGCCAGCTCCTACGAGCAGTACTTC
CDR3: CASSNRASSYEQYF

size: many
D: -
J: TRBJ1-1
V: TRBV7-9
DNA: TGTGCCAGCAGCCTTCAAAAAACTGAAGCTTTCTTT
CDR3: CASSLQKTEAFF

size: many
D: TRBD1
J: TRBJ2-7
V: TRBV19
DNA: TGTGCCAGTGCTGGGGACAGACACTACGAGCAGTACTTC
CDR3: CASAGDRHYEQYF

size: many
D: -
J: TRBJ1-1
V: TRBV20-1
DNA: TGCAGTGCTACCGACAGTTCTAGGACTGAAGCTTTCTTT
CDR3: CSATDSSRTEAFF

size: many
D: -
J: TRBJ1-1
V: TRBV7-8
DNA: TGTGCCAGCCTTAAGGGCCGCTTGAACACTGAAGCTTTCTTT
CDR3: CASLKGRLNTEAFF

size: -
D: -
J: TRBJ2-1
V: TRBV20-1
DNA: TGCAGTGCCACAGGGAGGGACGACCGGAAGTTCTTC
CDR3: CSATGRDDRKFF

size: -
D: -
J: TRBJ2-1
V: TRBV14
DNA: TGTGCCAGCACCCCCTCGCGGTCCTACAATGAGCAGTTCTTC
CDR3: CASTPSRSYNEQFF

size: many
D: TRBD1
J: TRBJ1-1
V: TRBV7-9
DNA: TGTGCCAGCAGCTTAGAGGGACAGGGATGGACTGAAGCTTTCTTT
CDR3: CASSLEGQGWTEAFF

size: many
D: -
J: TRBJ2-5
V: TRBV5-1
DNA: TGCGCCAGCAGCTTGGAAGGACAGCTCCAAGAGACCCAGTACTTC
CDR3: CASSLEGQLQETQYF

size: many
D: TRBD1
J: TRBJ1-5
V: TRBV6-2/TRBV6-3
DNA: TGTGCCAGCAGCACACAGGGGAATCAGCCCCAGCATTTT
CDR3: CASSTQGNQPQHF

size: -
D: -
J: TRBJ1-2
V: TRBV7-8
DNA: TGTGCCAGCAGCTTAGGCCCGGAGCTCTATGGCTTCACCTTC
CDR3: CASSLGPELYGFTF

size: -
D: TRBD2
J: TRBJ2-7
V: TRBV6-5
DNA: TGTGCCAGCAGCCCCGAAAGGACTAGCGGGCAGGTGCAGTACTTC
CDR3: CASSPERTSGQVQYF

size: many
D: -
J: TRBJ1-4
V: TRBV23-1
DNA: TGCGCCAGCAGTCGGTTAGGACAAGTATATCCTGCAACTAATGAAAAACTGTTTTTT
CDR3: CASSRLGQVYPATNEKLFF

size: few
D: -
J: TRBJ1-5
V: TRBV11-2
DNA: TGTGCCAGCAGCTTAGGGGAGCATCAGCCCCAGCATTTT
CDR3: CASSLGEHQPQHF

size: many
D: TRBD2
J: TRBJ2-3
V: TRBV7-2
DNA: TGTGCCAGCAGCTTAGGACTAGCGGGGGGCACAGATACGCAGTATTTT
CDR3: CASSLGLAGGTDTQYF

size: few
D: -
J: TRBJ2-7
V: TRBV5-6
DNA: TGTGCCAGCAGCTTGGCGGCCAGTTCCTACGAGCAGTACTTC
CDR3: CASSLAASSYEQYF